The next 9 T cell receptor beta chains were all read from a single sample in a study of shared clonotypes between healthy human individuals. The protocol was immunoSEQ multiplex PCR, while the TCRdb copy is restricted to in-frame clones and leaves out a portion. This table has about 100,000 clones, about half appearing once. Input material: PBMCs. The receptors were sampled from a middle-aged woman in good health. Some clones in this sample may be carry-over from other donors' samples.

Ten or more counts support this clone. The chain links TRBV19 to TRBJ1-4; the D is unclear. Per the germline V gene, CDR1 is LNHDA and CDR2 is SQIVND (reference sequence). The ends were cut back, 2 bases at V and 10 bases at J, with 8 bases in the middle. The CDR3 length is 12 residues. The CDR3 bases are TGTGCCAGTAGTATAAGAAACGGAAAACTGTTTTTT. Residues: CASSIRNGKLFF.

Many counts were recorded for this clone. V gene TRBV30 combines with J gene TRBJ1-2; D not resolved. Trimming took 4 bases from V and 5 from J, leaving 11 bases between them. This CDR3 region has 12 residues. The germline CDR1 and CDR2 sequences are GTSNPN and SVGIG (reference sequence). The CDR3 bases are TGTGCCTGGAATCCCGGACTTTATGGCTACACCTTC. As protein: CAWNPGLYGYTF.

This chain uses TRBV4-1 with TRBJ2-7; D gene unclear. This CDR3 contains 15 residues. CDR1 is MGHRA and CDR2 is YSYEKL in the germline V gene. Trimming took off 1 base at V and 2 bases at J, with 12 bases between the two ends. The CDR3 protein is CASSQVDPGTYEQYF. CDR3 nucleotides: TGCGCCAGCAGCCAAGTGGACCCTGGTACCTACGAGCAGTACTTC.

V and J are TRBV5-4 and TRBJ2-7, with 7 bases lining up with TRBD1. Germline CDR1 reads SGHNT; CDR2 reads YYREEE (reference sequence). J was trimmed by 5 bases and V by 4 bases; bases with no gene match: 12. This CDR3 spans 15 amino acids. Here the CDR3 reads CASSIYRGGSDEQYF. The CDR3 DNA sequence: TGTGCCAGCAGCATCTACAGGGGTGGCAGCGACGAGCAGTACTTC.

This clone came up a few times. The rearrangement uses TRBV7-9 and TRBJ1-1; D remains ambiguous. Trimming stripped 0 bases from V and 7 bases from J, with 12 bases between. Germline V gene sequence: CDR1 SEHNR, CDR2 FQNEAQ (reference sequence). CDR3 length: 14 residues. CDR3 DNA sequence: TGTGCCAGCAGCTTAGCCTCATCCCGGGGTGAAGCTTTCTTT. Its protein is CASSLASSRGEAFF.

The rearrangement joins TRBV7-2 to TRBJ2-7; TRBD2 matches at 12 bases. The J call may be incorrect, as the DNA end agrees better with TRBJ2-5. CDR3 size: 15 residues. The germline gives CDR1 SGHTA, CDR2 FQGNSA. The chain's CDR3 is CASSIGLAGIETQYF. CDR3 sequence (DNA): TGTGCCAGCAGCATCGGACTAGCGGGAATAGAGACCCAGTACTTC.

This sequence joins TRBV28 and TRBJ2-1; D is perhaps TRBD1 (6 bases). Germline CDR1 and CDR2: MDHEN and SYDVKM. This CDR3 is 15 amino acids long. Trimming left V 3 bases short and J 2 bases short, with 11 bases between. The CDR3 DNA is TGTGCCAGCAGTTTTTGGGGGACAACCTACAATGAGCAGTTCTTC. Translating it yields CASSFWGTTYNEQFF.

As to this clone: Since a far larger clone is one base different, this is likely a read error. V usage is TRBV28 and J usage is TRBJ1-3, with TRBD1 identical over 7 bases. The CDR3 contains 14 residues. V was pared by 8 bases and J by 2 bases, with 6 bases of the junction left unmatched. Germline-derived CDR1 and CDR2 are MDHEN and SYDVKM. The CDR3 sequence: CASGAGGPGNTIYF. In DNA form, the CDR3 reads TGTGCCAGCGGCGCAGGGGGACCTGGAAACACCATATATTTT.

There are many counts of this clone. The V call is TRBV27, the J call TRBJ2-1, with 13 bases that match TRBD2. Losses at the gene ends were 4 bases for V and 0 bases for J; bases not matched to a gene: 6. CDR1 is MNHEY and CDR2 is SMNVEV in the germline V gene (reference sequence). The CDR3 spans 18 residues. Here the CDR3 reads CASSSSGTSGVSYNEQFF. The CDR3 nucleotides are TGTGCCAGCAGTTCGTCCGGGACTAGCGGGGTCTCCTACAATGAGCAGTTCTTC.